A single sample gave rise to the 4 T cell receptor beta chains below, sequenced in a study of CD8 T cells in ankylosing spondylitis (dated 2017 in TCRdb). The protocol used for the library was 5' RACE. TCRdb shows the sequencer as Illumina HiSeq 2500. TCRdb passed the public sequencing reads through fastp at Q25 and MiXCR, retaining productive beta sequences. Each CDR3 protein appears once, grouped with its most common genes and DNA. This sample is represented by about 140,000 distinct CDR3 sequences; about an eighth of them were singletons. The ten most abundant clones make up over 4% of the sample. Sequencing was performed on blood, either unsorted or a sorted T cell fraction (not recorded which). The source of these receptors is a female donor with ankylosing spondylitis or in good health (not recorded which).

This clonotype was seen ten or more times. This may be a read error, as it is one base from a much larger clone. In DNA, the CDR3 is TGCGCCAGCCGCCAGAGGAATGAAGCTTTCTTT. Translation gives CASRQRNEAFF. The genes are TRBV5-1 and TRBJ1-1; D gene ambiguous. Germline V lookup: CDR1 SGHRS, CDR2 YFSETQ. This CDR3 region has 11 residues. The germline V and J ends were trimmed by 7 bases and 7 bases, with 11 bases remaining between them.

In its sample, this clonotype was seen many times. The chain recombines TRBV29-1 with TRBJ1-3; D is unclear. The CDR3 contains 12 residues. V lost 4 bases and J lost 0, with 4 bases in between. Germline V CDR1 and CDR2: SQVTM, ANQGSEA. CDR3 sequence: CSVVSSGNTIYF. The CDR3 nucleotides read TGCAGCGTTGTTAGCTCTGGAAACACCATATATTTT.

CDR3: CASSLWEGLAGRYNEQFF. The CDR3 region has the DNA TGTGCCAGCAGCTTATGGGAAGGGCTAGCGGGCCGCTACAATGAGCAGTTCTTC. The gene calls are TRBV11-1 and TRBJ2-1; 8 bases fit TRBD2. V shed 2 bases, J shed 3 bases, and the junction held 12 bases outside the gene matches. CDR3 length: 18 amino acids. Germline-derived CDR1 and CDR2 are SGHAT and FQDESV (reference sequence).

This clonotype was found many times. The chain uses TRBV5-1 and TRBJ2-3, with 9 bases identical to TRBD2. This CDR3 has 17 residues. Trimming removed 4 bases from V and 4 bases from J; junction bases left unmatched: 13. From germline, CDR1 is SGHRS and CDR2 YFSETQ. The CDR3 spells CASSRISLSGSSDTQYF. The CDR3 DNA is TGCGCCAGCAGCCGTATAAGCCTTAGCGGGAGCTCAGATACGCAGTATTTT.